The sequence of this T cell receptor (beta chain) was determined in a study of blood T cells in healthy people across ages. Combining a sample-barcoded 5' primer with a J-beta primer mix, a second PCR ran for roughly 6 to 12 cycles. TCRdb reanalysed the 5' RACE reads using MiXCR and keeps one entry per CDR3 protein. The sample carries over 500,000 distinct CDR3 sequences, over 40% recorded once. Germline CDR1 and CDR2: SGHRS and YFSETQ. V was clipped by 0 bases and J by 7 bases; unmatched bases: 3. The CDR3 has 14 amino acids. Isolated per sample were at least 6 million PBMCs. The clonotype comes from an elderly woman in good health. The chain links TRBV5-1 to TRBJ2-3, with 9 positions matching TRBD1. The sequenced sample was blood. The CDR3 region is CASSLGTGVNTQYF. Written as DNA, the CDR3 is TGCGCCAGCAGCTTGGGGACAGGGGTTAATACGCAGTATTTT.